This TCR beta chain was identified during a study of T cells in Graves' hyperthyroidism and ophthalmopathy. Turning to the study itself: Peripheral blood was acquired at first diagnosis, ahead of any therapy whatsoever.

This clonotype was observed a handful of times. The DNA is left out, because the CDR3 cannot be placed on it with certainty; the CDR3 is given as TCRdb lists it. CDR1 is LNHDA and CDR2 is SQIVND in the germline V gene (reference sequence). The CDR3 is 15 residues long, counting both termini. Template material for amplifying TCR beta CDR3 regions consisted of RNA transcripts. The HTBI primer set was used in a first-round RT-PCR of the TCR CDR3. TCRdb reprocessed the multiplex PCR reads with MiXCR, giving one entry per CDR3 protein. The sample holds a few hundred thousand distinct CDR3 sequences; under 15% are singletons and the top ten take around a third.

The source material was blood. The sequence was obtained from a woman in her thirties with Graves' hyperthyroidism. The rearrangement uses TRBV19 and TRBJ2-5; whether TRBD2, the table's D call, matches the DNA was not checked. CDR3 loop: CASTSGRAGEETQYF.